This section outlines one TCR beta chain sequence together with its context. This sample stems from a study of blood T cell repertoires in COVID-19. Across the whole study: COVID-19 samples, acute and convalescent, were from the United States, Italy and Spain.

This CDR3 has 15 residues. Germline V gene lookup returns CDR1 KGHSH and CDR2 LQKENI. V lost 5 bases to trimming and J lost 7 bases; unmatched junction nucleotides: 8. In the original processing: Counts of nucleated cells, estimated from reference gene primer amplification, were obtained. Profiled with immunoSEQ multiplex PCR; TCRdb holds only in-frame clones, not every one. Clonal size and the V and J genes are those of that table, whereas D and trimming came from the DNA. In the table there are fewer than 350,000 clones, about 90% of which are singletons. This TCR was sampled from a woman aged 25 to 45 who had been exposed to COVID-19. The source material was PBMCs or T cells enriched from blood (not recorded which). The chain couples TRBV18 to TRBJ1-4, with 9 nucleotides matching TRBD1. This chain's CDR3 is CASSSQGQGSEKLFF. The CDR3, as DNA: TGTGCCAGCTCATCTCAGGGACAGGGCAGTGAAAAACTGTTTTTT.